This record concerns one T cell receptor beta chain sequence. The germline V gene has CDR1 MNHEY and CDR2 SVGAGI. This CDR3 contains 14 residues. V was cut by 0 bases and J by 9 bases, with 12 bases left in between. Though nominally healthy at sampling, donors likely had unrecorded immune exposures. The PCR was carried out with 60 Vbeta primers and 13 Jbeta primers. Sequenced by immunoSEQ multiplex PCR; TCRdb stores in-frame clones only, minus some. The table lists 100,000 or so clones, 70% to 85% of them singletons. This sample stems from a study of cytomegalovirus exposure and HLA in healthy donors. This clonotype originated in a man aged 18 to 29 in good health and CMV-seronegative. Sequencing input: PBMCs. The chain recombines TRBV6-5 with TRBJ2-1; weak D call: TRBD2 (6 bases). CDR3 sequence: CASSYSIGGGEQFF. The CDR3 DNA follows: TGTGCCAGCAGTTACTCGATCGGGGGTGGTGAGCAGTTCTTC.